This TCR beta chain was profiled in a study of T cells in Graves' hyperthyroidism and ophthalmopathy. CDR3 length: 14 residues. The V gene's germline CDR1 is LNHDA and CDR2 SQIVND (reference sequence). V was pared by 10 bases and J by 3 bases, with 16 bases between. This clonotype was seen a single time. TCR beta CDR3 regions were amplified from RNA. HTBI primers were employed in a first-round RT-PCR of the TCR CDR3. TCRdb recomputed calls from the multiplex PCR reads with MiXCR, one row per CDR3 protein. The sample yields roughly 330,000 distinct CDR3 sequences, approximately 17% seen once. V usage is TRBV19 and J usage is TRBJ2-1, with D perhaps matching TRBD2 (6 bases). Sequenced sample: blood. The clonotype was recovered from a man younger than 45 with Graves' hyperthyroidism. This chain's CDR3 is CATGGGLLYNEQFF. The CDR3 nucleotides are TGTGCCACTGGGGGAGGCCTCCTCTACAATGAGCAGTTCTTC.